These 30 T cell receptor beta chains came from one sample sequenced in a study of OX40 agonist ivuxolimab in advanced cancers. Data came from immunoSEQ multiplex PCR; TCRdb stores just in-frame clones and leaves some out. Of over 75,000 clones in the sample, 80% to 95% were seen once. The sequences come from CD4+ or CD8+ T cells sorted from blood, collected in a trial of the OX40 agonist ivuxolimab. These TCRs come from an adult with an advanced solid tumor such as melanoma, head and neck, liver or kidney cancer.

This chain uses TRBV10-3 with TRBJ2-2; maybe TRBD1 (5 bases). The V gene's germline CDR1 is ENHRY and CDR2 SYGVKD. The V gene lost 5 bases and the J gene lost 4 bases, with 11 bases spanning the gap. This CDR3 is built from 14 residues. The CDR3 here is CAISHKDITGELFF. The CDR3 coding sequence is TGTGCCATCAGTCACAAGGACATCACCGGGGAGCTGTTTTTT.

The chain joins TRBV6-6 to TRBJ2-2, with D uncertain. This CDR3 spans 13 amino acids. V lost 5 bases, J lost 4 bases, and 8 bases lay in between. CDR1 and CDR2 (germline): MNHNY, SVGAGI (reference sequence). The CDR3, as DNA: TGTGCCAGCAGTCCCCAGCCCACCGGGGAGCTGTTTTTT. This gives the protein CASSPQPTGELFF.

This clone was observed a single time. V and J are TRBV25-1 and TRBJ1-1; D remains unclear. The CDR3 loop spans 11 amino acids. Germline V lookup: CDR1 MGHDK, CDR2 SYGVNS. Trimming took 9 bases from V and 1 from J, leaving 6 bases between them. CDR3 region: CASRRNTEAFF. CDR3 DNA: TGTGCCAGTAGAAGGAACACTGAAGCTTTCTTT.

V usage is TRBV6-6 and J usage is TRBJ2-1; 7 bases match TRBD1. Trimming took 5 bases from V and 9 from J; bases not matched to a gene: 7. The CDR3 length is 13 residues. Germline lookup yields CDR1 MNHNY and CDR2 SVGAGI (reference sequence). The CDR3 nucleotides are TGTGCCAGCAGTATATCCGGGACAGCTGAGCAGTTCTTC. This encodes CASSISGTAEQFF.

The chain couples TRBV29-1 to TRBJ1-2; TRBD1 matches at 8 bases. The CDR3 is 13 residues long. J gave up 4 bases and V 4 bases, and 5 bases lay outside the gene matches. Germline CDR1 is SQVTM and CDR2 is ANQGSEA. The CDR3 loop reads CSVADRAAYGYTF. CDR3 nucleotides: TGCAGCGTTGCGGACAGGGCCGCCTATGGCTACACCTTC.

This chain connects TRBV10-3 to TRBJ2-7, with 11 bases matching TRBD2. CDR1 ENHRY and CDR2 SYGVKD come from the germline V gene. The V segment lost 6 bases and the J segment 3 bases; nucleotides outside the gene matches: 10. The CDR3 runs to 16 residues. CDR3 sequence (DNA): TGTGCCATCAGGTCGAGTCTAGCGGGAGGAATCTACGAGCAGTACTTC. Translating it yields CAIRSSLAGGIYEQYF.

The chain is built from TRBV6-5 and TRBJ2-1; D unclear. The CDR3 sequence is 13 residues long. The V end was cut by 6 bases, the J end by 0 bases, with 6 bases between. The germline V gene encodes CDR1 MNHEY and CDR2 SVGAGI. The CDR3 reads CASRLNSYNEQFF. CDR3 coding DNA: TGTGCCAGCAGACTGAACTCCTACAATGAGCAGTTCTTC.

The chain links TRBV10-3 to TRBJ2-1; TRBD2 is a possible D gene (6 bases). Looked up from germline, CDR1 is ENHRY and CDR2 is SYGVKD. Trimming shortened V by 9 bases and J by 7 bases, and 10 bases separated the two germline ends. The CDR3 contains 11 residues. The CDR3 nucleotides read TGTGCCATTGGGCGGGGAAATGAGCAGTTCTTC. Translated, it gives CAIGRGNEQFF.

The V and J genes are TRBV5-6 and TRBJ1-2; D is ambiguous. Germline V gene sequence: CDR1 SGHDT, CDR2 YYEEEE. The CDR3 sequence is 14 residues long. The germline V and J ends were trimmed by 5 bases and 2 bases, with 13 bases remaining between them. CDR3 bases: TGTGCCAGCAGTTCGCCGGGCTCGAACTATGGCTACACCTTC. Translating gives CASSSPGSNYGYTF.

The chain has TRBV5-1 and TRBJ2-1, with D maybe TRBD2 (6 bases). Looked up from germline, CDR1 is SGHRS and CDR2 is YFSETQ. CDR3 length: 15 amino acids. V gave up 0 bases and J gave up 4 bases, with 11 bases separating them. CDR3 bases: TGCGCCAGCAGCTTGGCCCTGGGAGGTTACAATGAGCAGTTCTTC. The encoded protein is CASSLALGGYNEQFF.

This chain links TRBV10-3 with TRBJ2-5; 12 bases are a match to TRBD2. The J call is doubtful: the DNA matches TRBJ2-7 better. The CDR3 consists of 14 residues. Germline CDR1 and CDR2: ENHRY and SYGVKD. The CDR3 DNA reads as TGTGCCATCAGACCCCGGACTAGCGGGAACGAGCAGTACTTC. This sequence encodes CAIRPRTSGNEQYF.

The V call is TRBV19, the J call TRBJ2-7; D is unclear. CDR1 and CDR2 from the germline V gene are LNHDA and SQIVND (reference sequence). CDR3 length equals 13 residues. The V end lost 5 bases, the J end lost 3 bases, and 11 bases lay between the germline ends. CDR3 amino acids: CASSSKGGYEQYF. CDR3 DNA sequence: TGTGCCAGTAGTTCAAAGGGCGGCTACGAGCAGTACTTC. Looking up the rest from reference TRBV19 and TRBJ2-7 gives the full variable domain: DGGITQSPKYLFRKEGQNVTLSCEQNLNHDAMYWYRQDPGQGLRLIYYSQIVNDFQKGDIAEGYSVSREKKESFPLTVTSAQKNPTAFYLCASSSKGGYEQYFGPGTRLTVT.

The V call is TRBV4-3, the J call TRBJ1-1, with TRBD1 matching over 9 bases. CDR1 and CDR2 from the germline V gene are LGHNA and YSLEER. The length of the CDR3 is 16 residues. V was pared by 4 bases and J by 1 base, with 7 bases of the junction left unmatched. Here the CDR3 DNA reads TGCGCCAGCAGCCGAGGGACAGGGATAGAGAACACTGAAGCTTTCTTT. This sequence encodes CASSRGTGIENTEAFF.

The chain recombines TRBV6-5 with TRBJ2-7; D call uncertain. This CDR3 is 15 amino acids long. Deletions cut 3 bases from V and 0 bases from J, with 12 bases between. In germline, CDR1 is MNHEY, CDR2 SVGAGI. The CDR3 nucleotides are TGTGCCAGCAGTTATCTAAATCCATCCTCCTACGAGCAGTACTTC. Translation: CASSYLNPSSYEQYF.

The chain carries TRBV2 and TRBJ2-3; D tentatively reads TRBD1 or TRBD2 (5 bases each). CDR3 length: 12 amino acids. Trimming stripped 6 bases from V and 2 bases from J, with 6 bases between. Per the germline V gene, CDR1 is SNHLY and CDR2 is FYNNEI. Here the CDR3 DNA reads TGTGCCAGCAGGGGGGACACAGATACGCAGTATTTT. Its protein is CASRGDTDTQYF.

V and J are TRBV29-1 and TRBJ2-3; D possibly corresponds to TRBD2 (5 bases). V dropped 8 bases and J dropped 0 bases, with 12 bases sitting between them. The CDR3 consists of 13 residues. Germline V gene data show CDR1 as SQVTM and CDR2 as ANQGSEA. DNA of the CDR3: TGCAGCTCCAGGCCGGGGAGCACAGATACGCAGTATTTT. Encoded protein: CSSRPGSTDTQYF.

In nucleotides, the CDR3 is TGTGCCATCGGGGAGGTTACTAATGAAAAACTGTTTTTT. Protein product: CAIGEVTNEKLFF. The chain combines TRBV10-3 with TRBJ1-4, with D unclear. Per the germline V gene, CDR1 is ENHRY and CDR2 is SYGVKD. This CDR3 is built from 13 residues. The V gene lost 8 bases and the J gene lost 2 bases, with 9 bases spanning the gap.

The chain combines TRBV14 with TRBJ1-2; a weak D match, TRBD1 (5 bases). This CDR3 is built from 13 residues. Looked up from germline, CDR1 is SGHDN and CDR2 is FVKESK. Trimming took off 1 base at V and 2 bases at J, with 5 bases between the two ends. The CDR3 protein is CASSQAGNYGYTF. In nucleotides, the CDR3 is TGTGCCAGCAGCCAAGCAGGGAACTATGGCTACACCTTC.

This chain uses TRBV5-1 with TRBJ2-1, with a possible D match to TRBD1 (6 bases). V gave up 6 bases and J gave up 6 bases, with 13 bases separating them. There are 13 residues in the CDR3. Germline V gene lookup returns CDR1 SGHRS and CDR2 YFSETQ. The CDR3 here is CASNPTGLNEQFF. CDR3 bases: TGCGCCAGCAATCCGACAGGACTCAATGAGCAGTTCTTC.

V gene TRBV28 combines with J gene TRBJ2-3, with D unresolved. The germline V gene has CDR1 MDHEN and CDR2 SYDVKM. V gave up 6 bases and J gave up 6 bases, with 7 bases separating them. There are 11 residues in the CDR3. CDR3 protein: CASSLGDTQYF. The CDR3 coding sequence is TGTGCCAGCAGCCTCGGGGATACGCAGTATTTT. The complete variable domain, with remaining parts taken from reference TRBV28 and TRBJ2-3, reads DVKVTQSSRYLVKRTGEKVFLECVQDMDHENMFWYRQDPGLGLRLIYFSYDVKMKEKGDIPEGYSVSREKKERFSLILESASTNQTSMYLCASSLGDTQYFGPGTRLTVL.

The rearrangement joins TRBV18 to TRBJ2-5; weak D call: TRBD2 (5 bases). The DNA matches TRBJ2-7 better at its end, which makes the J call doubtful. CDR3 size: 11 residues. Germline V gives CDR1 KGHSH, CDR2 LQKENI. The CDR3 coding sequence is TGTGCCAGCTCAACGGGGTACGAGCAGTACTTC. It yields the protein CASSTGYEQYF.

The sample holds a few counts of this clone. DNA of the CDR3: TGTGCCAGCAGAAGAGGGACTAGCGGGAGCGAGACCCAGTACTTC. Translated: CASRRGTSGSETQYF. This rearrangement joins TRBV2 to TRBJ2-5; TRBD2 aligns across 14 bases. Unmatched junction bases numbered 5, after V lost 6 bases and J lost 5 bases. This CDR3 has 15 amino acids. The germline gives CDR1 SNHLY, CDR2 FYNNEI.

The chain recombines TRBV5-1 with TRBJ2-5; the D gene is possibly TRBD1 (5 bases). V shed 4 bases and J shed 4 bases, with 14 bases lying between them. Germline V gene data show CDR1 as SGHRS and CDR2 as YFSETQ. The CDR3 has 14 amino acids. CDR3 residues: CASSRGQGGETQYF. Written as DNA, the CDR3 is TGCGCCAGCAGCCGAGGCCAGGGCGGAGAGACCCAGTACTTC.

The rearrangement links TRBV19 to TRBJ1-6; maybe TRBD1 (5 bases). CDR1 and CDR2 from the germline V gene are LNHDA and SQIVND (reference sequence). The CDR3 runs to 12 residues. Between the trimmed V and J ends, which lost 4 bases and 7 bases, there was a span of 5 bases. Here the CDR3 DNA reads TGTGCCAGTAGTAACAGGAATTCACCCCTCCACTTT. Its protein is CASSNRNSPLHF.

The chain couples TRBV21-1 to TRBJ1-5; whether TRBD1, the table's D call, matches the DNA was not checked. TRBV21-1 is a pseudogene segment. CDR3 length: 16 amino acids. CDR3 nucleotides: TGTGCCAGCAGCAAAGCCTTTACAGAGCTTAATCAGCCCCAGCATTTT. It encodes CASSKAFTELNQPQHF.

The chain combines TRBV15 with TRBJ1-4; D possibly corresponds to TRBD1 (5 bases). Germline loops: CDR1 LNHNV, CDR2 YYDKDF (reference sequence). CDR3 length: 13 amino acids. Trimming removed 4 bases from V and 8 bases from J, with 11 bases in between. The CDR3 DNA reads as TGTGCCACCAGCACAGGGACGGGGGAAAAACTGTTTTTT. Translation gives CATSTGTGEKLFF.

V gene TRBV29-1 combines with J gene TRBJ2-7; 7 positions agree with TRBD2. The CDR3 loop spans 14 amino acids. Germline CDR1 SQVTM, CDR2 ANQGSEA. J gave up 4 bases and V 6 bases, and 12 bases lay outside the gene matches. This chain's CDR3 is CSVGRRDYLYEQYF. In DNA form, the CDR3 reads TGCAGCGTGGGCCGGCGGGACTACCTTTACGAGCAGTACTTC.

This sequence joins TRBV4-1 and TRBJ2-3; the match to TRBD1 covers 9 bases. The CDR3 length is 16 residues. The V and J ends lost 6 bases and 4 bases, in that order; junction bases with no gene match: 11. The V gene's germline CDR1 is MGHRA and CDR2 YSYEKL. The CDR3 here is CASSQGQGLGPDTQYF. Written as DNA, the CDR3 is TGCGCCAGCAGTCAGGGACAGGGTCTGGGTCCAGATACGCAGTATTTT.

This clone came up a few times. This chain links TRBV7-2 with TRBJ1-6, with D unresolved. V lost 4 bases and J lost 7, with 14 bases in between. This CDR3 region has 15 residues. Germline CDR1 reads SGHTA; CDR2 reads FQGNSA. The CDR3 loop is CASSSGLNINSPLHF. The CDR3 nucleotides read TGTGCCAGCAGCTCCGGACTGAACATCAATTCACCCCTCCACTTT.

This rearrangement joins TRBV5-6 to TRBJ2-5; 10 bases match TRBD1. The CDR3 sequence is 16 residues long. Germline V lookup: CDR1 SGHDT, CDR2 YYEEEE. V gave up 4 bases and J gave up 1 base; unmatched junction bases: 7. In DNA, the CDR3 is TGTGCCAGCAGCGAGAGAAGGGACAGGGGCCAAGAGACCCAGTACTTC. Protein sequence: CASSERRDRGQETQYF.